This passage covers 31 T cell receptor beta chains from one sample sequenced in a study of T cell clonality in common variable immunodeficiency. Profiled with immunoSEQ multiplex PCR; TCRdb holds only in-frame clones, not every one. This repertoire holds around 40,000 clones, and none appear only once. The sequencing sample was made of peripheral blood mononuclear cells. Receptors were obtained from a person aged 18 to 75 in good health.

In its sample, this clone was seen many times. The read terminates 3 residues ahead of where the CDR3 ends, so the germline J gene completes it. The chain has TRBV7-3 and TRBJ1-1; 9 bases align to TRBD1. Germline trimming cut 5 bases from V and 1 base from J; bases unmatched to any gene: 2. This CDR3 is built from 14 residues. The V gene's germline CDR1 is SGHTA and CDR2 FQGTGA. The CDR3 loop reads CASSLGQGNTEAFF. The CDR3 DNA, read in part, is TGTGCCAGCAGCCTGGGACAGGGGAACACTGAA.

This clone was seen many times. The sequenced fragment ends 3 residues before the CDR3 boundary, so the rest is inferred from the germline J gene. The chain is built from TRBV6-1 and TRBJ1-5; TRBD1 aligns across 9 bases. With V trimmed by 3 bases and J by 2 bases, 2 bases remained unmatched. CDR3 length equals 15 residues. In germline, CDR1 is MNHNS, CDR2 SASEGT. The sequenced part of the CDR3 DNA is TGTGCCAGCAGTGAGGGACAGGGTGGCAATCAGCCC. This gives the protein CASSEGQGGNQP. Given in full, the CDR3 is CASSEGQGGNQPQHF.

This clone was counted at least ten times. Read coverage stops 3 residues before the CDR3 terminus; the germline J gene supplies the remainder. The chain joins TRBV18 to TRBJ2-7; D is possibly TRBD2 (6 bases). This CDR3 has 14 amino acids. V gave up 2 bases and J gave up 4 bases, with 12 bases separating them. Germline lookup yields CDR1 KGHSH and CDR2 LQKENI. Here the CDR3 reads CASSPYPGRYEQYF. CDR3 bases read: TGTGCCAGCTCACCATATCCAGGGAGGTACGAG.

Many counts were recorded for this clone. The read falls 3 residues short of the CDR3 end, and the missing part is taken from the germline J gene. The rearrangement joins TRBV20-1 to TRBJ2-3; tentatively, D is TRBD2 (5 bases). Per the germline V gene, CDR1 is DFQATT and CDR2 is SNEGSKA (reference sequence). This CDR3 contains 14 residues. With 2 bases removed from V and 5 bases from J, the gap between germline ends came to 14 bases. The CDR3 spells CSARPLSGGDTQYF. The CDR3 bases that were read are TGCAGTGCTAGACCCCTCAGCGGAGGAGATACG.

This clone was counted many times. The CDR3 end is not reached by the read, which stops 3 residues before it; the germline J gene fills it in. The chain carries TRBV7-7 and TRBJ1-4, with D unclear. The V and J ends lost 11 bases and 5 bases respectively, with 12 bases between them. The CDR3 contains 12 residues. Per the germline V gene, CDR1 is SSHAT and CDR2 is FNYEAQ (reference sequence). The DNA read from the CDR3 is TGTGCCTACGGAGAACAGAATGAAAAA. It is translated as CAYGEQNEK. The entire CDR3 sequence reads CAYGEQNEKLFF. The variable domain in full, with the rest retrieved from reference TRBV7-7 and TRBJ1-4, is GAGVSQSPRYKVTKRGQDVTLRCDPISSHATLYWYQQALGQGPEFLTYFNYEAQPDKSGLPSDRFSAERPEGSISTLTIQRTEQRDSAMYRCAYGEQNEKLFFGSGTQLSVL.

The table lists this clone with a few counts. The DNA ends 3 residues before the CDR3 does, and the rest of the CDR3 is filled in from the germline J gene. The V and J genes are TRBV2 and TRBJ2-7; 8 positions match TRBD1. The CDR3 is 15 amino acids. Germline V gene data show CDR1 as SNHLY and CDR2 as FYNNEI. V shed 7 bases, J shed 4 bases, and the junction held 12 bases outside the gene matches. CDR3 DNA, as far as it was read: TGTGCCAGCACTAAAGGGACAGGCTCTCTTTACGAG. Amino acids: CASTKGTGSLYE. Given in full, the CDR3 is CASTKGTGSLYEQYF.

This clone was recorded many times. Read coverage stops 3 residues before the CDR3 terminus; the germline J gene supplies the remainder. J is TRBJ1-1 and V is TRBV7-3, with a possible D match to TRBD1 (6 bases). CDR1 SGHTA and CDR2 FQGTGA come from the germline V gene. The CDR3 sequence is 14 residues long. Trimming removed 1 base from V and 4 bases from J, with 10 bases in between. Incomplete CDR3 DNA: TGTGCCAGCAGCTTAAGCGGCAGGGGCACTGAA. This encodes CASSLSGRGTE. The entire CDR3 reads CASSLSGRGTEAFF.

This clone was seen at least ten times. Read coverage stops 3 residues before the CDR3 terminus; the germline J gene supplies the remainder. The chain is built from TRBV6-1 and TRBJ1-2; D may be TRBD1 (5 bases). The CDR3 consists of 15 residues. Germline V gene lookup returns CDR1 MNHNS and CDR2 SASEGT. Trimming pared 2 bases from V and 3 bases from J, leaving 13 bases between. The sequenced CDR3 bases are TGTGCCAGCAGTGAACACTACCGACAGTACTATGGC. Its translation: CASSEHYRQYYG. The full CDR3 is CASSEHYRQYYGYTF.

Many counts were recorded for this clone. The DNA read from the CDR3 is TGCGCCAGCAGCTTGGGACAGGGGGCCTCCAGAAGTTCACCC. Translating it yields CASSLGQGASRSSP. The full CDR3 protein reads CASSLGQGASRSSPLHF. V and J are TRBV5-1 and TRBJ1-6; 10 bases agree with TRBD1. The read gets to within 3 residues of the CDR3 end, and the germline J gene fills in the rest. The CDR3 is 17 amino acids. The V segment lost 0 bases and the J segment 9 bases; nucleotides outside the gene matches: 9. Germline V gives CDR1 SGHRS, CDR2 YFSETQ.

In this sample, this clone turned up many times. The sequenced part of the CDR3 DNA is TGCGCCAGCAGCTACTCCGGGACTAGCGGGGGCCCCAGCTCCTACGAG. This codes for CASSYSGTSGGPSSYE. The whole CDR3 region reads CASSYSGTSGGPSSYEQYF. The rearrangement joins TRBV5-1 to TRBJ2-7; 14 bases align to TRBD2. The missing CDR3 end, 3 residues past where the read stops, is filled in from the germline J gene. The CDR3 sequence is 19 residues long. Trimming removed 3 bases from V and 0 bases from J; junction bases left unmatched: 11. From germline, CDR1 is SGHRS and CDR2 YFSETQ.

This clone was seen repeatedly, ten times or more. The DNA ends 3 residues before the CDR3 does, and the rest of the CDR3 is filled in from the germline J gene. This chain joins TRBV5-6 and TRBJ2-5, with a tentative D call TRBD1 (6 bases). Germline CDR1 reads SGHDT; CDR2 reads YYEEEE. Trimming removed 2 bases from V and 4 bases from J, with 15 bases in between. The CDR3 sequence is 15 residues long. This CDR3 reads CASSFWQGNVETQYF. The sequenced CDR3 bases are TGTGCCAGCAGCTTTTGGCAGGGGAACGTAGAGACC.

The sample holds many counts of this clone. Sequencing ends 3 residues short of the CDR3 end; the germline J gene provides the rest. The V and J genes are TRBV29-1 and TRBJ1-6; TRBD1 is a possible D gene (6 bases). V lost 5 bases to trimming and J lost 7 bases, with 12 bases between them. Germline V gene data show CDR1 as SQVTM and CDR2 as ANQGSEA. There are 13 residues in the CDR3. CDR3 region: CSVLRDTNSPLHF. Partial CDR3 DNA: TGCAGCGTTCTCCGGGACACGAATTCACCC.

The table lists this clone with many counts. The read is 3 residues too short to cover the CDR3 end, so that end is filled in from the germline J gene. V gene TRBV5-1 combines with J gene TRBJ2-2; TRBD2 agrees at 9 bases. CDR1 and CDR2 (germline): SGHRS, YFSETQ. This CDR3 has 16 amino acids. Trimming removed 4 bases from V and 4 bases from J; junction bases left unmatched: 8. The CDR3: CASSRGLAGFTGELFF. CDR3 DNA, as far as it was read: TGCGCCAGCAGCCGGGGGCTAGCGGGGTTCACCGGGGAG.

This clone was seen many times. The CDR3 end falls 3 residues outside the read, so it is completed with the germline J gene. The chain employs TRBV20-1 and TRBJ2-1; tentatively, D is TRBD1 or TRBD2 (5 bases each). Germline V CDR1 and CDR2: DFQATT, SNEGSKA (reference sequence). The CDR3 runs 11 residues. Deletions cut 5 bases from V and 6 bases from J, with 8 bases between. CDR3 bases read: TGCAGTGCTCCAGGGAGCAATGAG. Translating it yields CSAPGSNE. The full CDR3 reads CSAPGSNEQFF.

This clone came up many times. The CDR3 extends 3 residues past the end of the read, so its final part is completed from the germline J gene. The chain carries TRBV9 and TRBJ2-1, with TRBD1 matching over 9 bases. Germline V gives CDR1 SGDLS, CDR2 YYNGEE. The CDR3 runs 18 residues. V was pared by 3 bases and J by 2 bases, with 12 bases of the junction left unmatched. CDR3 DNA, as far as it was read: TGTGCCAGCAGCGCCCAGACTTGGACAGGGGACACCTACAATGAG. This encodes CASSAQTWTGDTYNE. In full, the CDR3 reads CASSAQTWTGDTYNEQFF.

With regard to this clone: The read terminates 3 residues before the CDR3 end, so the remaining end is supplied by the germline J gene. The gene calls are TRBV2 and TRBJ2-5; 9 bases match TRBD2. V gave up 5 bases and J gave up 4 bases; unmatched junction bases: 5. This CDR3 region has 14 residues. The germline CDR1 and CDR2 sequences are SNHLY and FYNNEI. The CDR3 bases that were read are TGTGCCAGCAGTACCGGGACTAGCAGAGAGACC. Translating gives CASSTGTSRET. The full CDR3 protein is CASSTGTSRETQYF.

There are many counts of this clone. The read finishes 3 residues shy of the CDR3 end, and the germline J gene is used to complete it. The chain joins TRBV19 to TRBJ1-4; D possibly corresponds to TRBD1 (5 bases). The ends were cut back, 5 bases at V and 6 bases at J, with 16 bases in the middle. The CDR3 consists of 15 residues. Germline assignment: CDR1 LNHDA and CDR2 SQIVND (reference sequence). The sequenced part of the CDR3 DNA is TGTGCCAGTAGTCGGGACTTTTTGAAGGATGAAAAA. It codes for CASSRDFLKDEK. The whole CDR3 is CASSRDFLKDEKLFF.

This clone has at least ten counts. The CDR3 here is CSAHDGAGVVSGELFF. The sequenced part of the CDR3 DNA is TGCAGTGCCCATGACGGGGCAGGGGTTGTTTCTGGGGAG. The V and J genes are TRBV20-1 and TRBJ2-2; tentative D call: TRBD1 (6 bases). The read ends 3 residues before the CDR3 terminus; that terminus is restored from the germline J gene. V lost 6 bases and J lost 8, with 25 bases in between. There are 16 residues in the CDR3. The germline CDR1 and CDR2 sequences are DFQATT and SNEGSKA (reference sequence).

This clone was detected ten times or more. The CDR3 extends 3 residues past the end of the read, so its final part is completed from the germline J gene. The chain combines TRBV10-3 with TRBJ2-1; the match to TRBD2 covers 7 bases. Trimming at V came to 4 bases and at J to 4 bases, leaving 10 bases not matched to a gene. Germline CDR1 reads ENHRY; CDR2 reads SYGVKD. This CDR3 comprises 16 residues. CDR3 DNA (partial): TGTGCCATCAGTGTGTCTGCGGGAGAAGGTTACAATGAG. Translated, it gives CAISVSAGEGYNE. The full CDR3 sequence reads CAISVSAGEGYNEQFF.

This clone was seen repeatedly, ten times or more. The CDR3 is CASSEAVGLAGGSYEQYF. The covered CDR3 bases are TGTGCCAGCAGTGAAGCGGTGGGACTAGCGGGCGGCTCCTACGAG. V is TRBV6-1 and J is TRBJ2-7, with 12 nucleotides matching TRBD2. Read sequence stops 3 residues before the CDR3 end, and the germline J gene provides the missing end. V was clipped by 0 bases and J by 0 bases; unmatched bases: 6. CDR3 length: 18 residues. Germline V lookup: CDR1 MNHNS, CDR2 SASEGT.

This clone was counted many times. The read terminates 3 residues ahead of where the CDR3 ends, so the germline J gene completes it. J is TRBJ2-7 and V is TRBV18; TRBD1 matches at 9 bases. J lost 0 bases, V lost 2 bases, and 2 bases had no gene match. The CDR3 extends over 15 amino acids. The V gene's germline CDR1 is KGHSH and CDR2 LQKENI. The CDR3 loop reads CASSPGTGSSYEQYF. The sequenced CDR3 bases are TGTGCCAGCTCACCAGGGACAGGGAGCTCCTACGAG.

This clone was observed at least ten times. The CDR3 is cut off 3 residues early in the read; its end comes from the germline J gene. The chain has TRBV7-8 and TRBJ2-7; a weak D match, TRBD2 (6 bases). This CDR3 spans 16 amino acids. Trimming stripped 4 bases from V and 2 bases from J, with 18 bases between. Germline CDR1 and CDR2: SGHVS and FQNEAQ. The CDR3 sequence is CASSSSGSQFTYEQYF. CDR3 DNA, as far as it was read: TGTGCCAGCAGCTCCAGCGGGTCCCAATTTACCTACGAG.

This clone was seen many times. The CDR3 end lies 3 residues beyond the end of the read and is filled in from the germline J gene. This rearrangement joins TRBV5-5 to TRBJ2-2, with D tentatively TRBD2 (6 bases). Germline V CDR1 and CDR2: SGHKS, YYEKEE (reference sequence). V was clipped by 3 bases and J by 1 base, with 7 bases between them. The CDR3 is made up of 14 amino acids. The sequenced CDR3 bases are TGTGCCAGCAGCTCGGGACTGAACACCGGGGAG. It specifies CASSSGLNTGE. The CDR3 reads in full as CASSSGLNTGELFF.

This clone appeared many times. Coverage ceases 3 residues before the CDR3 finishes, and the germline J gene fills in the end. This rearrangement joins TRBV7-6 to TRBJ1-1, with D unclear. Trimming cost V 3 bases and J 4 bases, with 9 bases left between them. Germline V gene data show CDR1 as SGHVS and CDR2 as FNYEAQ. There are 13 residues in the CDR3. The CDR3 spells CASSFGRGTEAFF. Partial CDR3 DNA: TGTGCCAGCAGCTTCGGTCGCGGCACTGAA. The entire variable domain, with the rest obtained from reference TRBV7-6 and TRBJ1-1, is as follows: GAGVSQSPRYKVTKRGQDVALRCDPISGHVSLYWYRQALGQGPEFLTYFNYEAQQDKSGLPNDRFSAERPEGSISTLTIQRTEQRDSAMYRCASSFGRGTEAFFGQGTRLTVV.

This clone has ten or more counts. The read ends 3 residues before the CDR3 terminus; that terminus is restored from the germline J gene. The chain has TRBV15 and TRBJ1-5, with no clear D. This CDR3 comprises 14 residues. Germline V gives CDR1 LNHNV, CDR2 YYDKDF (reference sequence). V shed 0 bases and J shed 5 bases, with 8 bases lying between them. The CDR3 loop reads CATSRDKGYQPQHF. CDR3 DNA, as far as it was read: TGTGCCACCAGCAGAGATAAGGGTTATCAGCCC. The full variable domain, with the rest looked up from reference TRBV15 and TRBJ1-5, is DAMVIQNPRYQVTQFGKPVTLSCSQTLNHNVMYWYQQKSSQAPKLLFHYYDKDFNNEADTPDNFQSRRPNTSFCFLDIRSPGLGDTAMYLCATSRDKGYQPQHFGDGTRLSIL.

This clone was picked up many times. The read comes to an end 3 residues before the CDR3 does, leaving the germline J gene to fill in the end. This chain connects TRBV12-3 or TRBV12-4 to TRBJ2-1; maybe TRBD1 (5 bases). The CDR3 is 15 amino acids. Trimming took 2 bases from V and 1 from J, leaving 9 bases between them. The CDR3: CASSLLAGSYNEQFF. CDR3 DNA (partial): TGTGCCAGCAGTTTATTAGCAGGGTCCTACAATGAG.

This clone was recorded many times. The CDR3 end lies 3 residues beyond the end of the read and is filled in from the germline J gene. The rearrangement uses TRBV30 and TRBJ1-5, with 8 nucleotides matching TRBD1. J was trimmed by 3 bases and V by 0 bases; bases with no gene match: 7. CDR1 is GTSNPN and CDR2 is SVGIG in the germline V gene (reference sequence). This CDR3 comprises 16 residues. Incomplete CDR3 DNA: TGTGCCTGGAGTGTACGAGGACAGGGCAACAATCAGCCC. Translating gives CAWSVRGQGNNQP. The complete CDR3 sequence is CAWSVRGQGNNQPQHF.

This clone has at least ten counts. The read ends 3 residues early relative to the CDR3; the germline J gene fills the gap. The rearrangement joins TRBV5-1 to TRBJ2-5; a weak D match, TRBD2 (6 bases). CDR1 is SGHRS, CDR2 YFSETQ, per germline. The CDR3 length is 15 residues. Trimming took off 0 bases at V and 2 bases at J, with 11 bases between the two ends. The sequenced CDR3 bases are TGCGCCAGCAGCTTGGGACTAGGAGGGCAAGAGACC. Protein sequence: CASSLGLGGQET. The complete CDR3 reads CASSLGLGGQETQYF.

This clone was seen at least ten times. The read terminates 3 residues ahead of where the CDR3 ends, so the germline J gene completes it. This chain joins TRBV20-1 and TRBJ2-4; D not certain. CDR1 DFQATT and CDR2 SNEGSKA come from the germline V gene (reference sequence). The CDR3 is made up of 12 amino acids. The part of the CDR3 DNA that was read is TGCGGCTCCGCCCTAGCCAAAAACATT. Encoded protein: CGSALAKNI. The whole CDR3 reads CGSALAKNIQYF.

This clone was recorded at least ten times. The sequence runs out 3 residues before the end of the CDR3; the remainder is reconstructed from the germline J gene. The chain has TRBV4-2 and TRBJ2-5; TRBD1 agrees at 7 bases. J gave up 3 bases and V 1 base, and 2 bases lay outside the gene matches. Germline lookup yields CDR1 LGHNA and CDR2 YNFKEQ. The CDR3 covers 14 residues. The CDR3 reads CASSQGTGEETQYF. The CDR3 bases that were read are TGTGCCAGCAGCCAAGGAACAGGGGAAGAGACC.

This clone has a count of ten or more. The CDR3 DNA, read in part, is TGTGCCAGCAGTGACAGGGGGCGAAGAGATGGC. It encodes CASSDRGRRDG. The entire CDR3 protein is CASSDRGRRDGYTF. The V call is TRBV6-1, the J call TRBJ1-2, with 8 bases matching TRBD1. The read ends 3 residues early relative to the CDR3; the germline J gene fills the gap. This CDR3 region has 14 residues. In germline, CDR1 is MNHNS, CDR2 SASEGT. V shed 3 bases and J 6 bases; nucleotides not matched to a gene: 6.